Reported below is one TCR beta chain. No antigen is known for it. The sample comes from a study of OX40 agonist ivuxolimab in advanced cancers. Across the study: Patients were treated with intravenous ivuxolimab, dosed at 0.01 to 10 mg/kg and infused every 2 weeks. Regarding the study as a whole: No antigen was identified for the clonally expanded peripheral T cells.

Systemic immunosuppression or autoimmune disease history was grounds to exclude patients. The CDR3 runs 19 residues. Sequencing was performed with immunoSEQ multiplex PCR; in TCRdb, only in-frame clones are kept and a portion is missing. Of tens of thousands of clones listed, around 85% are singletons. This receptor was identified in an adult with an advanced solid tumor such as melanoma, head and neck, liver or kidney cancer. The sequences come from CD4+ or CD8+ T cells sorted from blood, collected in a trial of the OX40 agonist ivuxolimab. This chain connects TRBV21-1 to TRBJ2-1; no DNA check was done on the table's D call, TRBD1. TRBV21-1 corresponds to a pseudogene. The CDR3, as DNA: TGTGCCAGCAGCAAACTAGACTCCCTTCCGGGGCAGGGGTCGTATGAGCAGTTCTTC. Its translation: CASSKLDSLPGQGSYEQFF.